This T cell receptor (beta chain) is drawn from a study of cytomegalovirus exposure and HLA in healthy donors. Study conclusions and caveats: Trimming of TCR beta V- and J-genes showed a link, identified in a later analysis, to a missense DCLRE1C variant. TCR sequences were mostly rare, though some public TCRs occurred in many donors.

This CDR3 is 14 amino acids long. The V end was cut by 8 bases, the J end by 2 bases, with 12 bases between. The germline V gene encodes CDR1 MNHEY and CDR2 SMNVEV (reference sequence). Amplification used 60 Vbeta primers and 13 Jbeta primers. In the original workflow: Around 9.9 million shared chains were among the approximately 87 million unique TCR beta chains that a later analysis counted. Data came from immunoSEQ multiplex PCR; TCRdb stores just in-frame clones and leaves some out. V, J and clone size derive from that table, while D and trimming were established from the DNA sequence. The sample yields around 90,000 clones, around 85% seen once. A note on this clone: Its target is not known.

The sample was PBMCs. The V call is TRBV27, the J call TRBJ1-4, with D possibly TRBD1 on 6 matching bases. This clonotype was sampled from a man aged 30 to 45 in good health and CMV-seronegative. The CDR3 DNA reads TGTGCCAGCCGCCGTGGACAGACTAATGAAAAACTGTTTTTT. It codes for CASRRGQTNEKLFF. Looking up the rest from reference TRBV27 and TRBJ1-4 gives the full variable domain: EAQVTQNPRYLITVTGKKLTVTCSQNMNHEYMSWYRQDPGLGLRQIYYSMNVEVTDKGDVPEGYKVSRKEKRNFPLILESPSPNQTSLYFCASRRGQTNEKLFFGSGTQLSVL.